Listed here are 14 T cell receptor beta chains from one sample, sequenced in a study. One entry per CDR3 protein, called by TCRdb with MiXCR from the 5' RACE reads. This table holds about 57,000 distinct CDR3 sequences, around 26% found once. The sequenced sample was tumor-infiltrating memory CD4+ T cells sorted from the breast tumor. Subset reported: memory CD4+ T cells, CD4+CD45RO+CD25-. These receptors came from a female donor with breast cancer.

This clonotype was detected a few times. The J gene is TRBJ2-2, the V gene TRBV9; the D gene is possibly TRBD2 (6 bases). The CDR3 is 13 amino acids. Trimming removed 4 bases from V and 5 bases from J, with 9 bases in between. Per the germline V gene, CDR1 is SGDLS and CDR2 is YYNGEE. This CDR3 reads CASSRERTGELFF. The DNA for the CDR3 is TGTGCCAGCAGCCGGGAGAGAACCGGGGAGCTGTTTTTT.

The chain employs TRBV12-3 or TRBV12-4 and TRBJ1-4; the D is unclear. V was clipped by 3 bases and J by 0 bases, with 5 bases between them. The CDR3 sequence is 14 residues long. CDR3: CASSLRATNEKLFF. The CDR3 DNA follows: TGTGCCAGCAGTTTGCGTGCAACTAATGAAAAACTGTTTTTT.

This clonotype appeared a few times. This chain connects TRBV6-5 to TRBJ1-1; D is unresolved. V dropped 0 bases and J dropped 5 bases, with 13 bases sitting between them. This CDR3 spans 15 amino acids. Germline assignment: CDR1 MNHEY and CDR2 SVGAGI. CDR3 in DNA: TGTGCCAGCAGTTACTCGATGAGAGTGGAAACTGAAGCTTTCTTT. Translating gives CASSYSMRVETEAFF.

This clonotype was recorded a few times. This chain links TRBV10-3 with TRBJ2-7; D is undetermined. CDR1 and CDR2 (germline): ENHRY, SYGVKD. V lost 7 bases and J lost 4, with 11 bases in between. This CDR3 has 12 amino acids. CDR3 protein: CAINSPGYEQYF. CDR3 DNA sequence: TGTGCCATCAACTCCCCCGGTTACGAGCAGTACTTC.

The chain employs TRBV20-1 and TRBJ1-1; 7 nucleotides match TRBD1. This CDR3 is built from 13 residues. Trimming cost V 6 bases and J 5 bases; bases outside gene matches: 9. The germline V gene has CDR1 DFQATT and CDR2 SNEGSKA (reference sequence). The CDR3 sequence: CSAQGGPRTEAFF. The CDR3 nucleotides read TGCAGTGCCCAAGGGGGCCCGCGGACTGAAGCTTTCTTT.

This clonotype has more than one count but fewer than ten. The chain uses TRBV7-2 and TRBJ2-4; perhaps TRBD1 as D (6 bases). This CDR3 has 13 amino acids. Trimming left V 3 bases short and J 7 bases short, with 10 bases between. CDR1 is SGHTA, CDR2 FQGNSA, per germline. The CDR3 spells CASSFRQANIQYF. In DNA, the CDR3 is TGTGCCAGCAGCTTTCGACAGGCTAACATTCAGTACTTC.

The V gene is TRBV7-3, the J gene TRBJ2-5; 7 bases map to TRBD1. After removal of 2 bases from V and 7 bases from J, the junction contained 4 bases not matched to a gene. The CDR3 has 13 amino acids. From germline, CDR1 is SGHTA and CDR2 FQGTGA. The CDR3 nucleotides read TGTGCCAGCAGCTTAGGCCGGACAGGGACCCAGTACTTC. It encodes CASSLGRTGTQYF.

In DNA form, the CDR3 reads TGCAGTGCTAGTGAGGGGGGAAAAAACATTCAGTACTTC. Its translation: CSASEGGKNIQYF. This chain connects TRBV20-1 to TRBJ2-4, with D tentatively TRBD1 or TRBD2 (6 bases each). The germline gives CDR1 DFQATT, CDR2 SNEGSKA (reference sequence). This CDR3 is 13 amino acids long. V shed 3 bases and J shed 4 bases, with 10 bases lying between them.

There are many counts of this clonotype. The rearrangement joins TRBV6-1 to TRBJ1-6; D unclear. The CDR3 has 14 residues. CDR1 is MNHNS and CDR2 is SASEGT in the germline V gene. Trimming took 6 bases from V and 9 from J, leaving 15 bases between them. CDR3 DNA: TGTGCCAGCAGCTCGGGTGGAGACTCTTCACCCCTCCACTTT. Protein product: CASSSGGDSSPLHF.

Regarding this clonotype: This may be a read error, as it is one base from a much larger clone. The missing conserved phenylalanine or tryptophan at the end of this CDR3 makes a read error likely. J is TRBJ2-4 and V is TRBV12-3 or TRBV12-4; maybe TRBD2 (5 bases). V dropped 4 bases and J dropped 3 bases, with 13 bases sitting between them. This CDR3 is 15 amino acids long. In DNA form, the CDR3 reads TGTGCCAGCAGTTCGGGCCTGGGAGTCAAAAACATTCAGTACGTC. Protein product: CASSSGLGVKNIQYV.

The chain couples TRBV6-5 to TRBJ2-3; D unresolved. Germline CDR1 and CDR2: MNHEY and SVGAGI. The CDR3 extends over 14 amino acids. V shed 6 bases and J shed 2 bases, with 12 bases lying between them. DNA for the CDR3: TGTGCCAGCAGAAGGAGACCGGCCACAGATACGCAGTATTTT. It translates to CASRRRPATDTQYF.

The rearrangement joins TRBV6-1 to TRBJ1-2, with D perhaps matching TRBD1 (5 bases). The CDR3 spans 14 residues. The germline V gene encodes CDR1 MNHNS and CDR2 SASEGT. Trimming cost V 11 bases and J 4 bases, with 20 bases left between them. CDR3 DNA sequence: TGTGCCGGCGCCTTAAATGGGGACGGCTATGGCTACACCTTC. Translation gives CAGALNGDGYGYTF.

This clonotype was detected only a few times. The DNA for the CDR3 is TGCGCCAGCAGCTCCAGGGGTCAGTCCTCCTACGAGCAGTACTTC. Translation gives CASSSRGQSSYEQYF. The genes are TRBV5-1 and TRBJ2-7, with a possible D match to TRBD1 (6 bases). The germline V gene encodes CDR1 SGHRS and CDR2 YFSETQ. The CDR3 is 15 residues long. The V end lost 3 bases, the J end lost 0 bases, and 13 bases lay between the germline ends.

This clonotype was seen more than once but under ten times. This sequence joins TRBV7-9 and TRBJ1-2, with D perhaps TRBD1 (5 bases). In germline, CDR1 is SEHNR, CDR2 FQNEAQ (reference sequence). V was clipped by 1 base and J by 7 bases, with 13 bases between them. This CDR3 comprises 14 residues. The CDR3 bases are TGTGCCAGCAGCTTAGGGAGTATGAGGGGTGGCTACACCTTC. Translation gives CASSLGSMRGGYTF.